These 18 T cell receptor beta chains originate from one sample sequenced in a study of OX40 agonist ivuxolimab in advanced cancers. This table comes from immunoSEQ multiplex PCR, and its TCRdb copy is limited to in-frame clones, with some not included. The data show around 90,000 clones, more than 85% seen once. The specimen comprised CD4+ or CD8+ T cells sorted from blood, sampled in a trial of the OX40 agonist ivuxolimab. The receptor set was obtained from an adult with an advanced solid tumor such as melanoma, head and neck, liver or kidney cancer.

This clone was detected once. The rearrangement links TRBV7-9 to TRBJ2-3; no definite D call. Germline V gene lookup returns CDR1 SEHNR and CDR2 FQNEAQ (reference sequence). The V end was cut by 3 bases, the J end by 0 bases, with 4 bases between. This CDR3 region has 13 residues. The DNA for the CDR3 is TGTGCCAGCAGCTTTGGCAGCACAGATACGCAGTATTTT. It yields the protein CASSFGSTDTQYF.

The CDR3 DNA sequence: TGTGCCAGCAGTTTATCTCTTACTGGTTCCAGCAATCAGCCCCAGCATTTT. Its translation: CASSLSLTGSSNQPQHF. The chain carries TRBV27 and TRBJ1-5; D not certain. The CDR3 totals 17 residues. The V and J ends lost 0 bases and 1 base respectively, with 13 bases between them. Germline V gene lookup returns CDR1 MNHEY and CDR2 SMNVEV (reference sequence).

The rearrangement links TRBV19 to TRBJ2-6, with D hard to call. This CDR3 is built from 17 residues. Trimming removed 3 bases from V and 0 bases from J, with 12 bases in between. Germline V gives CDR1 LNHDA, CDR2 SQIVND (reference sequence). Written as DNA, the CDR3 is TGTGCCAGTAGTATCGCGGTCGGTAGCTCTGGGGCCAACGTCCTGACTTTC. Its translation is CASSIAVGSSGANVLTF.

This chain links TRBV28 with TRBJ2-7; 7 bases are shared with TRBD1. Looked up from germline, CDR1 is MDHEN and CDR2 is SYDVKM. The length of the CDR3 is 14 residues. V dropped 6 bases and J dropped 0; count of bases not matched to a gene: 5. CDR3 coding DNA: TGTGCCAGCAGAGAGACAGGGACCTCCTACGAGCAGTACTTC. Amino acid sequence: CASRETGTSYEQYF.

The rearrangement links TRBV7-2 to TRBJ2-7, with TRBD1 matching over 10 bases. The CDR3 length is 16 residues. The germline gives CDR1 SGHTA, CDR2 FQGNSA. V was clipped by 5 bases and J by 0 bases; unmatched bases: 7. The CDR3 loop reads CASSVDRGQPSYEQYF. DNA of the CDR3: TGTGCCAGCAGCGTAGACAGGGGGCAACCCTCCTACGAGCAGTACTTC.

CDR3 in amino acids: CASSGGLAAAGETQYF. Written as DNA, the CDR3 is TGTGCCAGCAGCGGGGGACTAGCGGCAGCGGGTGAGACCCAGTACTTC. The V gene is TRBV7-8, the J gene TRBJ2-5; 11 bases agree with TRBD2. The V gene's germline CDR1 is SGHVS and CDR2 FQNEAQ. With V trimmed by 5 bases and J by 5 bases, 10 bases remained unmatched. The CDR3 spans 16 residues.

The chain employs TRBV18 and TRBJ1-5, with D possibly matching TRBD1 (5 bases). CDR1 and CDR2 from the germline V gene are KGHSH and LQKENI. Trimming removed 5 bases from V and 4 bases from J, with 12 bases in between. There are 14 residues in the CDR3. CDR3: CASSGGRENQPQHF. The CDR3 DNA reads as TGTGCCAGCTCAGGGGGACGGGAAAATCAGCCCCAGCATTTT.

This clone has more than one count but fewer than ten. The J gene is TRBJ2-5, the V gene TRBV5-1, with 8 nucleotides matching TRBD1. There are 14 residues in the CDR3. Germline V gene lookup returns CDR1 SGHRS and CDR2 YFSETQ. J was trimmed by 5 bases and V by 6 bases; bases with no gene match: 9. CDR3 nucleotides: TGCGCCAGCACCCGACAGGGGTGGGGGGAGACCCAGTACTTC. Protein: CASTRQGWGETQYF.

The gene calls are TRBV18 and TRBJ2-7; TRBD2 might be the D (6 bases). CDR3 length equals 14 residues. CDR1 and CDR2 (germline): KGHSH, LQKENI. V gave up 2 bases and J gave up 0 bases, with 8 bases separating them. This CDR3 reads CASSPTGSSYEQYF. DNA for the CDR3: TGTGCCAGCTCACCAACCGGGAGCTCCTACGAGCAGTACTTC. The variable domain in full, with the rest retrieved from reference TRBV18 and TRBJ2-7, is NAGVMQNPRHLVRRRGQEARLRCSPMKGHSHVYWYRQLPEEGLKFMVYLQKENIIDESGMPKERFSAEFPKEGPSILRIQQVVRGDSAAYFCASSPTGSSYEQYFGPGTRLTVT.

V gene TRBV27 combines with J gene TRBJ1-2, with 9 bases lining up with TRBD1. Trimming cost V 5 bases and J 3 bases; bases outside gene matches: 10. The CDR3 runs 16 residues. In germline, CDR1 is MNHEY, CDR2 SMNVEV (reference sequence). CDR3 nucleotides: TGTGCCAGCAGTCCTACAAAACAGGGGGCTCACTATGGCTACACCTTC. Amino acid sequence: CASSPTKQGAHYGYTF.

The chain carries TRBV5-1 and TRBJ2-7; 9 bases map to TRBD2. The CDR3 has 14 residues. The junction had 2 bases not matched to a gene; V was cut back by 4 bases and J by 0 bases. Germline-derived CDR1 and CDR2 are SGHRS and YFSETQ. The CDR3 region is CASSKTSGSYEQYF. CDR3 sequence (DNA): TGCGCCAGCAGCAAGACTAGCGGCTCCTACGAGCAGTACTTC.

The chain couples TRBV6-5 to TRBJ1-1; 9 bases map to TRBD1. CDR3 size: 15 residues. Trimming at V came to 2 bases and at J to 5 bases, leaving 6 bases not matched to a gene. Germline values: CDR1 MNHEY, CDR2 SVGAGI. CDR3 sequence reads: CASSYGGQGWTEAFF. In DNA form, the CDR3 reads TGTGCCAGCAGTTACGGGGGACAGGGCTGGACTGAAGCTTTCTTT.

V is TRBV5-1 and J is TRBJ2-7; 7 bases are shared with TRBD1. This CDR3 is 13 amino acids long. The V and J ends lost 4 bases and 6 bases, in that order; junction bases with no gene match: 7. Germline CDR1 is SGHRS and CDR2 is YFSETQ. The CDR3 nucleotides are TGCGCCAGCAGCCCAGGGGGTGGGGGCGAGCAGTACTTC. This translates into CASSPGGGGEQYF. Based on the CDR3 plus reference TRBV5-1 and TRBJ2-7, the full variable domain is KAGVTQTPRYLIKTRGQQVTLSCSPISGHRSVSWYQQTPGQGLQFLFEYFSETQRNKGNFPGRFSGRQFSNSRSEMNVSTLELGDSALYLCASSPGGGGEQYFGPGTRLTVT.

V usage is TRBV6-5 and J usage is TRBJ2-7; D perhaps matches TRBD1 (6 bases). This CDR3 has 14 residues. The V gene lost 4 bases and the J gene lost 2 bases, with 12 bases spanning the gap. The germline V gene encodes CDR1 MNHEY and CDR2 SVGAGI. This CDR3 is CASSLLQGAYEQYF. CDR3 in DNA: TGTGCCAGCAGTTTGTTACAGGGTGCCTACGAGCAGTACTTC.

In its sample, this clone was seen a few times. The V and J genes are TRBV2 and TRBJ1-2; 10 bases match TRBD1. The J segment lost 7 bases and the V segment lost 6 bases, leaving 5 bases of the junction unmatched. Germline V gene lookup returns CDR1 SNHLY and CDR2 FYNNEI. The CDR3 spans 13 residues. CDR3 protein: CASSLTGGFGYTF. For the CDR3, the DNA is TGTGCCAGCAGCTTGACAGGGGGCTTTGGCTACACCTTC.

V is TRBV18 and J is TRBJ2-5; no firm D call. Germline V CDR1 and CDR2: KGHSH, LQKENI. This CDR3 region has 15 residues. V was cut by 4 bases and J by 1 base, with 13 bases left in between. CDR3 loop: CASSLQGTAQETQYF. CDR3 DNA sequence: TGTGCCAGCTCACTTCAAGGAACAGCCCAAGAGACCCAGTACTTC.

The rearrangement links TRBV2 to TRBJ2-7; TRBD1 is a possible D gene (6 bases). The CDR3 spans 14 residues. Per germline, CDR1 SNHLY and CDR2 FYNNEI. Trimming took off 6 bases at V and 3 bases at J, with 15 bases between the two ends. DNA of the CDR3: TGTGCCAGCAGCTATCAGGGGATCGGCTACGAGCAGTACTTC. It translates to CASSYQGIGYEQYF.

The genes are TRBV7-2 and TRBJ1-2, with D possibly TRBD1 on 6 matching bases. This CDR3 contains 14 residues. Germline assignment: CDR1 SGHTA and CDR2 FQGNSA. The V end lost 4 bases, the J end lost 0 bases, and 9 bases lay between the germline ends. CDR3 nucleotides: TGTGCCAGCAGCTCTGGACAGTCTAACTATGGCTACACCTTC. Residues: CASSSGQSNYGYTF.